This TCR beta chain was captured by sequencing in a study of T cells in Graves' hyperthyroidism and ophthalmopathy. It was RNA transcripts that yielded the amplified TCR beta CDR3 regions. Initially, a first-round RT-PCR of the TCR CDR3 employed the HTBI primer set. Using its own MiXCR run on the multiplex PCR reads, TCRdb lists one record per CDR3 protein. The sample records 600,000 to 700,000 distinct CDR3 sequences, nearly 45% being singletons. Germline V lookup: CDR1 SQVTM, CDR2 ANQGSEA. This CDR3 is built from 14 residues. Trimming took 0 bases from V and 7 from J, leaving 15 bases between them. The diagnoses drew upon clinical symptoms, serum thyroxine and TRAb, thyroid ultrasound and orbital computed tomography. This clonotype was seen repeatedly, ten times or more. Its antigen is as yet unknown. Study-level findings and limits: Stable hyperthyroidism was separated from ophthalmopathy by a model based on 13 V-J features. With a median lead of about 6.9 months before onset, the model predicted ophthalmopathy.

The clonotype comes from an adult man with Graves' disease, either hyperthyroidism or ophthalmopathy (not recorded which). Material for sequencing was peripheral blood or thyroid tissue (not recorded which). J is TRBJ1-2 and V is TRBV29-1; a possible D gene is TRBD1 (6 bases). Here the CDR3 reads CSVEDGSGAGGYTF. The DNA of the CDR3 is TGCAGCGTTGAAGATGGGTCAGGGGCCGGTGGCTACACCTTC.